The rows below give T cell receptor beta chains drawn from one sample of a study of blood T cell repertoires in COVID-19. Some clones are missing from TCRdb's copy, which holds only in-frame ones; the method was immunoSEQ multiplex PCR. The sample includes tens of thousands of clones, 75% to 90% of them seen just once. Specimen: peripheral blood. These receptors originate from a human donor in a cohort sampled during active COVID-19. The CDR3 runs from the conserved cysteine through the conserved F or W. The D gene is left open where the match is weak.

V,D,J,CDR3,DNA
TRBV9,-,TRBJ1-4,CASSVREGTNEKLFF,TGTGCCAGCAGCGTAAGGGAGGGCACTAATGAAAAACTGTTTTTT
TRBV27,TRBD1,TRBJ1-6,CASSSGTGGSPLHF,TGTGCCAGCAGTTCCGGGACAGGGGGATCACCCCTCCACTTT
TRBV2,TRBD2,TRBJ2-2,CASGGTSYYGDTGELFF,TGTGCCAGCGGCGGGACTAGCTATTACGGTGACACCGGGGAGCTGTTTTTT
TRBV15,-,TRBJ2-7,CATSRDRVIYEQYF,TGTGCCACCAGCAGAGATCGAGTAATCTACGAGCAGTACTTC
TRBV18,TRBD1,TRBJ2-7,CASSPSRGPRYEQYF,TGTGCCAGCTCACCGTCCAGGGGGCCCCGCTACGAGCAGTACTTC
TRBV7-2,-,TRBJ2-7,CASSLYEQYF,TGTGCCAGCAGCCTCTACGAGCAGTACTTC
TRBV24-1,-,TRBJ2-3,CATTGAYTDTQYF,TGTGCCACCACAGGGGCCTACACAGATACGCAGTATTTT
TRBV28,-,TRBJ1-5,CASKPDLGVGQPQHF,TGTGCCAGCAAGCCCGACTTGGGTGTTGGTCAGCCCCAGCATTTT
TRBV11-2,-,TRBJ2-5,CASSLISAGEETQYF,TGTGCCAGCAGCTTAATCTCGGCAGGGGAGGAGACCCAGTACTTC
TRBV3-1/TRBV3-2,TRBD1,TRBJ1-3,CASSQQIMTGGRGNTIYF,TGTGCCAGCAGCCAACAAATTATGACAGGGGGCCGTGGAAACACCATATATTTT
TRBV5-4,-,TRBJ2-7,CASSLGSGTYEQYF,TGTGCCAGCAGCTTGGGGAGCGGTACCTACGAGCAGTACTTC